This T cell receptor (beta chain) was captured by sequencing in a study of glioma-infiltrating T cells after dendritic cell vaccination (dated by TCRdb to about 2016). Describing the broader study: Of the roughly 15 glioblastoma patients in the cohort, all drawn from Phase I and II dendritic cell vaccination trials, 9 were newly diagnosed and 6 had recurrent disease. Between 2003 and 2012, patients were given autologous tumor lysate-pulsed dendritic cell vaccination. The vaccine consisted of monocyte-derived dendritic cells cultured roughly 7 days with IL-4 and GM-CSF, then pulsed overnight with autologous tumor lysate. Each patient got three intradermal injections of the dendritic cell vaccine, spaced at biweekly intervals, in the arm below the axilla. Tumor-infiltrating lymphocyte content was quantified and tumor and blood repertoires were compared in dendritic cell-vaccinated glioblastoma patients by deep sequencing of TCR beta CDR3 regions. Survival after dendritic cell vaccination was correlated with TCR sequencing metrics such as TIL content and the overlap between tumor and blood repertoires. What the work shows at the level of the full study, not this receptor alone: The cohort was small and heterogeneous, only a few patients had full blood and tumor sets, and even fewer had initial-recurrent tumor pairs. The three-group TCR overlap response model was characterized as speculative, and prospective validation of the model was stated to be required. TCR clonality showed no direct relationship with survival, which suggests that a diverse polyclonal response may be important. After dendritic cell vaccination, a higher estimated pretreatment TIL content predicted longer time to progression and longer overall survival.

The immunoSEQ assay amplified TCRB CDR3 regions from approximately 2 micrograms of genomic DNA, or from all available DNA when less than that amount was available. For multiplex PCR, 60 forward primers for TCR V beta segments and 13 reverse primers for J beta segments were used. To estimate reads per starting template, synthetic control templates were spiked into each sample at limiting dilution. The Illumina HiSeq System generated 87 bp sequencing reads. The paper's processing steps were these. PCR and sequencing errors were removed by merging closely related sequences with a nearest neighbor algorithm. TCR overlap was measured as the percentage of unique tumor TCR beta sequences also present in the same patient's peripheral blood. This immuneACCESS table, as held by TCRdb, lists in-frame sequences with V and J called but not all clones. Of the missing ones, under half trace to an unresolved V gene in checked studies; the others have no known cause. The DNA was the basis for D and trimming; V, J and clone size are from that table. This sample comprises under 130,000 clones, approximately 80% of them detected only once. Clones ranked in the top ten supply about 12% of the sample.

On this clone: Its antigen is unknown. No qualities accompany the bases; no much larger clone lies one base away.

Patients were selected for having adequate residual fresh-frozen tumor tissue and more than two years of available survival data. Although molecular status otherwise differed among the glioblastoma patients, no patient had an isocitrate dehydrogenase mutation. PBMC were collected before vaccination, two weeks after the third vaccination, and at tumor progression when it occurred. Genomic DNA was extracted with the Qiagen DNeasy Blood extraction Kit. The origin of this receptor is a human donor with glioblastoma. Specimen: blood, collected before dendritic cell vaccination.

The CDR3 region has the sequence CSVWGWEGGLDEQYF. The sequenced DNA is TGCAGCGTCTGGGGCTGGGAGGGGGGCCTGGACGAGCAGTACTTC. The rearranged chain carries TRBV29-1 and TRBJ2-7; TRBD2 could be the D gene, as 7 bases match. The CDR3 sequence holds 15 residues, the cysteine and phenylalanine included. The only DNA kept is the CDR3, 45 bases in frame from the first base. Taken from the germline V gene, the CDR1 and CDR2 loops are SQVTM and ANQGSEA. Trimming costs V 6 bases and J 5 bases, and their ends lie 23 bases apart.